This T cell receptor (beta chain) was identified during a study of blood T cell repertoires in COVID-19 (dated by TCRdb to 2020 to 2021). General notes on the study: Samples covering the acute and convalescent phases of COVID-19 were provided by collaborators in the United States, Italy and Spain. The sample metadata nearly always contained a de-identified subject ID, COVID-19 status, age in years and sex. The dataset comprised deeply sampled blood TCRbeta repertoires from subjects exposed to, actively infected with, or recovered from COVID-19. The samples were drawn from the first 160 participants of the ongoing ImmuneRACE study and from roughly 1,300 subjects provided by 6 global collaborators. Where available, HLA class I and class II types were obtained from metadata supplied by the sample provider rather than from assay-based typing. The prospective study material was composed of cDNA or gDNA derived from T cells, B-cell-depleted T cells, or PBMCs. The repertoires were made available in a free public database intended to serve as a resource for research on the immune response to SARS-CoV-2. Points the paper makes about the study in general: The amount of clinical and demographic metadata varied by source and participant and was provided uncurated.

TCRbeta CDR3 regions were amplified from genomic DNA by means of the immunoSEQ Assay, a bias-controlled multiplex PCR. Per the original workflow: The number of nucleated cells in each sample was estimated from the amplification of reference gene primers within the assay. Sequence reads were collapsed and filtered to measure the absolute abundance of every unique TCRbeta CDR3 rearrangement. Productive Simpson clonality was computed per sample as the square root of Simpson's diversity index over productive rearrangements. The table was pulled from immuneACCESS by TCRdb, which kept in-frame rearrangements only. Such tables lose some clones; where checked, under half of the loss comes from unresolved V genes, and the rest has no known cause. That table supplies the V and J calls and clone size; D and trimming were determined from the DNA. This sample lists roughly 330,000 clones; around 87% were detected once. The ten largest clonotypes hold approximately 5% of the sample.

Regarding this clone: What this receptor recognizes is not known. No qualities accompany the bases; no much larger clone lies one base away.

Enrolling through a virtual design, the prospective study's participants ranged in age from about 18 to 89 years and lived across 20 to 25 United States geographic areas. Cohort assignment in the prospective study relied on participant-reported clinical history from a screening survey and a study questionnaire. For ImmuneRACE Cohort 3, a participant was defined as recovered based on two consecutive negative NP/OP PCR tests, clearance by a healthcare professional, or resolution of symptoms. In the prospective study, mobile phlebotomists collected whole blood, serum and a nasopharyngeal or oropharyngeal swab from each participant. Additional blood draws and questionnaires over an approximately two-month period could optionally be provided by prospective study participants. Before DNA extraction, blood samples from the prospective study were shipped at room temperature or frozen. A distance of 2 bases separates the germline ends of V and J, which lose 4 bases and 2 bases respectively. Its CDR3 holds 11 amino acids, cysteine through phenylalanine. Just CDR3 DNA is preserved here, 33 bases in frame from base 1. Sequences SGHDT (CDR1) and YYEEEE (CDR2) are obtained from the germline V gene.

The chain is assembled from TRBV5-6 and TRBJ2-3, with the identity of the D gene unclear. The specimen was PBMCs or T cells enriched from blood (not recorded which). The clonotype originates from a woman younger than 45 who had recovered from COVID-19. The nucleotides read TGTGCCAGCAGCCACACAGATACGCAGTATTTT. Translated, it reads CASSHTDTQYF. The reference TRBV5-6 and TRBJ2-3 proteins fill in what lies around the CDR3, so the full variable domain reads DAGVTQSPTHLIKTRGQQVTLRCSPKSGHDTVSWYQQALGQGPQFIFQYYEEEERQRGNFPDRFSGHQFPNYSSELNVNALLLGDSALYLCASSHTDTQYFGPGTRLTVL.